Listed here is a single T cell receptor (beta chain). Antigen: not known. The entry originates in a study of shared clonotypes between healthy human individuals. CD4+ cells were split into CD45RA+ naive and CD45RA-negative memory subsets. The protocol was immunoSEQ multiplex PCR, while the TCRdb copy is restricted to in-frame clones and leaves out a portion. The sample has more than 2,000,000 clones, about 92% seen once; the top ten hold under 0.45%. Study results and limitations: Estimated richness was generally greater in naive than memory subsets. Clonotype sharing across donors was expected to vary with sequencing depth. A limitation of the genetic and exposure-history diversity represented arose from few donors.

V lost 5 bases to trimming and J lost 3 bases; unmatched junction nucleotides: 8. The CDR3 is made up of 15 amino acids. Germline CDR1 and CDR2: SGHNT and YYREEE (reference sequence). This receptor was obtained from a man between 18 and 35 years old in good health. Some clones in this sample may be carry-over from other donors' samples. The sample consisted of naive CD4+ T cells from PBMCs. The subset denotes: CD45RA+ positively selected. The V gene is TRBV5-4, the J gene TRBJ2-7, with TRBD1 matching over 10 bases. DNA for the CDR3: TGTGCCAGCAGGTCGCGACAGGGGGCGGGCTACGAGCAGTACTTC. It specifies CASRSRQGAGYEQYF.